This T cell receptor beta chain was observed in a study of control samples from healthy donors and cancer patients. Repertoires were generated with immunoSEQ multiplex PCR, while TCRdb's copy carries only in-frame clones and drops some. Here the sample spans some 100,000 clones, roughly 84% being singletons. This CDR3 has 12 amino acids. Germline-derived CDR1 and CDR2 are MNHEY and SMNVEV (reference sequence). V lost 4 bases and J lost 15, with 16 bases in between. The gene calls are TRBV27 and TRBJ2-1; D remains unclear. This clonotype originated in a woman aged 45-60 years in good health. Sequencing input: blood. Written as DNA, the CDR3 is TGTGCCAGCAGTTGGCCGGGCGAGGATCCGTTCTTC. Residues: CASSWPGEDPFF.